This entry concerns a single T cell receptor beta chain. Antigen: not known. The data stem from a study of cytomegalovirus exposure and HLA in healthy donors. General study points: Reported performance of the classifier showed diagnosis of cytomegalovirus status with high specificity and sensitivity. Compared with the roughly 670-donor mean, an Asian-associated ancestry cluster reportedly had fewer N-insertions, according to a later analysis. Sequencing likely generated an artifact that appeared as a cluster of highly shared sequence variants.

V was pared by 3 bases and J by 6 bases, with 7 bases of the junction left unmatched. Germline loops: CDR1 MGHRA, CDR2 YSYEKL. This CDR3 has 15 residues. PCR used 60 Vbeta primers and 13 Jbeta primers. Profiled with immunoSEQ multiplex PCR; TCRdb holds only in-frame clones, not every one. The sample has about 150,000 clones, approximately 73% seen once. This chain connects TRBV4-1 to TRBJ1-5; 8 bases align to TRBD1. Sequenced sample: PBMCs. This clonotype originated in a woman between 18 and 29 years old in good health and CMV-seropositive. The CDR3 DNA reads TGCGCCAGCAGCCATCGACAGGGGCAGACTCAGCCCCAGCATTTT. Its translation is CASSHRQGQTQPQHF.